Below, 15 T cell receptor beta chains from the same sample are listed, as sequenced in a study of control samples from healthy donors and cancer patients. The data were produced by immunoSEQ multiplex PCR, yet TCRdb's version contains in-frame clones alone and is incomplete. The sample lists 140,000 or so clones, about nine tenths seen once, with just under 5% in the top ten. The sequencing sample was made of blood. The receptor source for this set is a man aged 25-40 years in good health.

The J gene is TRBJ2-5, the V gene TRBV25-1; 11 nucleotides align to TRBD2. Germline V gene sequence: CDR1 MGHDK, CDR2 SYGVNS. This CDR3 has 16 residues. V trimming: 4 bases; J trimming: 1 base; junction bases outside the gene matches: 5. The CDR3 DNA follows: TGTGCCAGCAGTGGACTGACTAGCGGGACCCAAGAGACCCAGTACTTC. Protein: CASSGLTSGTQETQYF.

Concerning this clone itself: Other DNA sequences in this sample translate to the same CDR3. As DNA, the CDR3 is TGTGCCAGCAGCTTGGGTGGGGGGCTGCACGAGCAGTACTTC. Protein: CASSLGGGLHEQYF. The chain recombines TRBV5-6 with TRBJ2-7; tentatively, D is TRBD1 or TRBD2 (6 bases each). Trimming stripped 0 bases from V and 5 bases from J, with 12 bases between. This CDR3 is 14 amino acids long. Germline lookup yields CDR1 SGHDT and CDR2 YYEEEE.

The chain uses TRBV9 and TRBJ1-1; D perhaps matches TRBD1 (5 bases). Germline V lookup: CDR1 SGDLS, CDR2 YYNGEE. V lost 4 bases to trimming and J lost 1 base, with 11 bases between them. This CDR3 region has 14 residues. CDR3 residues: CASSPTARNTEAFF. CDR3 sequence (DNA): TGTGCCAGCAGCCCGACAGCTAGGAACACTGAAGCTTTCTTT.

The V gene is TRBV30, the J gene TRBJ2-2, with D uncertain. Germline lookup yields CDR1 GTSNPN and CDR2 SVGIG (reference sequence). The CDR3 is 13 residues long. The ends were cut back, 2 bases at V and 5 bases at J, with 9 bases in the middle. The CDR3 DNA sequence: TGTGCCTGGAGTCTATCTAAAACCGGGGAGCTGTTTTTT. Protein: CAWSLSKTGELFF.

The chain uses TRBV7-3 and TRBJ2-1, with D possibly being TRBD1 or TRBD2 (5 bases each). From germline, CDR1 is SGHTA and CDR2 FQGTGA. Trimming removed 5 bases at V and 3 bases at J, with 14 bases between. This CDR3 region has 15 residues. Here the CDR3 DNA reads TGTGCCAGCAGCACCCGGGACCCCAACTACAATGAGCAGTTCTTC. This translates into CASSTRDPNYNEQFF.

In nucleotides, the CDR3 is TGTGCCAGCAGCCCCGGGACAGGGGGCCAGACCCAGTACTTC. It is translated as CASSPGTGGQTQYF. The chain combines TRBV7-2 with TRBJ2-5; the match to TRBD1 covers 12 bases. The CDR3 sequence is 14 residues long. V dropped 5 bases and J dropped 6; count of bases not matched to a gene: 4. The germline V gene has CDR1 SGHTA and CDR2 FQGNSA.

The chain links TRBV14 to TRBJ2-7; no clear D. V was pared by 9 bases and J by 4 bases, with 10 bases between. The CDR3 is made up of 11 amino acids. Germline CDR1 SGHDN, CDR2 FVKESK. The CDR3 here is CARPRAYEQYF. CDR3 bases: TGTGCCAGGCCCCGAGCTTACGAGCAGTACTTC.

This sequence joins TRBV19 and TRBJ2-7, with TRBD2 matching 7 bases. Germline V CDR1 and CDR2: LNHDA, SQIVND (reference sequence). The junction had 7 bases not matched to a gene; V was cut back by 3 bases and J by 5 bases. The CDR3 contains 14 residues. CDR3 sequence (DNA): TGTGCCAGTAGTATGGGCGGGAGAAGAAACGAGCAGTACTTC. It codes for CASSMGGRRNEQYF.

The V call is TRBV2, the J call TRBJ2-7; 8 nucleotides align to TRBD1. CDR3 length: 16 residues. The J segment lost 6 bases and the V segment lost 0 bases, leaving 10 bases of the junction unmatched. CDR1 SNHLY and CDR2 FYNNEI come from the germline V gene. The CDR3 protein is CASSEALGQGASEQYF. In DNA, the CDR3 is TGTGCCAGCAGTGAAGCGCTAGGGCAGGGGGCGAGCGAGCAGTACTTC.

This CDR3 reads CASSQGLAGVHEQYF. DNA for the CDR3: TGTGCCAGCAGCCAGGGACTAGCGGGAGTACACGAGCAGTACTTC. The chain is built from TRBV14 and TRBJ2-7, with 14 positions matching TRBD2. Trimming removed 3 bases from V and 5 bases from J; junction bases left unmatched: 3. The CDR3 covers 15 residues. The germline CDR1 and CDR2 sequences are SGHDN and FVKESK.

This sequence joins TRBV5-1 and TRBJ2-7, with a tentative D call TRBD2 (5 bases). Germline CDR1 is SGHRS and CDR2 is YFSETQ. The CDR3 length is 13 residues. Trimming cost V 5 bases and J 0 bases, with 9 bases left between them. CDR3 residues: CASSREISYEQYF. CDR3 nucleotide sequence: TGCGCCAGCAGTAGGGAGATCTCCTACGAGCAGTACTTC.

CDR3 sequence reads: CASSHTTGGGYGYTF. The CDR3 DNA is TGTGCCAGCAGTCACACAACAGGGGGTGGCTATGGCTACACCTTC. The chain couples TRBV6-6 to TRBJ1-2; 8 bases align to TRBD1. V lost 5 bases to trimming and J lost 4 bases; unmatched junction nucleotides: 9. Germline V CDR1 and CDR2: MNHNY, SVGAGI (reference sequence). The CDR3 covers 15 residues.

This clone is termed medium-sized. The chain combines TRBV12-1 with TRBJ1-3; the listed D gene, TRBD1, was not tested against the DNA. TRBV12-1 is designated a pseudogene. The CDR3 runs to 16 residues. The CDR3 nucleotides are TGTGCCAGCAGCACGACCGCCAGGGTTGCCGGAAACACCATATATTTT. It codes for CASSTTARVAGNTIYF.

This clone was counted only a few times. The CDR3 DNA reads TGTGCCAGCAGCTTTGGGCGAACCGGCGGCAACGAGCAGTACTTC. Translated: CASSFGRTGGNEQYF. The rearrangement joins TRBV13 to TRBJ2-7; D uncertain. The V gene lost 3 bases and the J gene lost 5 bases, with 17 bases spanning the gap. The CDR3 extends over 15 amino acids. CDR1 and CDR2 from the germline V gene are PRHDT and FYEKMQ (reference sequence).

The chain couples TRBV6-2 or TRBV6-3 to TRBJ2-1; 11 positions agree with TRBD1. This CDR3 comprises 15 residues. Germline CDR1 and CDR2: MNHEY and SVGEGT. Trimming at V came to 5 bases and at J to 5 bases, leaving 5 bases not matched to a gene. The CDR3, as DNA: TGTGCCAGCAGTCACAGGGACAGGGGGGACAATGAGCAGTTCTTC. Amino acids: CASSHRDRGDNEQFF.